The clone carrying this TCR beta chain showed up just a few times. This entry comes from a study of human T cells and chemical hapten exposure. Whole-study context: Doses of diphenylcyclopropenone went to the patients' scalps weekly throughout the roughly 22-week study.

TCRdb reprocessed the RACE reads with MiXCR, giving one entry per CDR3 protein. Among fewer than 100,000 distinct CDR3 sequences listed, around 10% were seen once. This CDR3 has 13 amino acids. Germline CDR1 reads SGHDN; CDR2 reads FVKESK. Trimming removed 1 base from V and 2 bases from J, with 3 bases in between. Documented time point: patch test 2, 6 weeks after DPC sensitization. Treatment specified: therapeutic diphenylcyclopropenone sensitization with weekly scalp DPC. The clonotype comes from a man younger than 35 with alopecia areata. Some clones in this sample may be carry-over from other donors' samples. The sample consisted of whole blood, taken in connection with sensitization to the hapten diphenylcyclopropenone (DPC). The rearrangement links TRBV14 to TRBJ2-4; no firm D call. CDR3 in amino acids: CASSQGTKNIQYF. CDR3 nucleotide sequence: TGTGCCAGCAGCCAAGGGACCAAAAACATTCAGTACTTC.